The present T cell receptor beta chain was sequenced within a study of regulatory T cells. Study-level findings and limits: Skewed V and J usage and few unique V-J pairs marked patient repertoires, most in Tregs. Hydrophobic residues at CDR3 positions 6 and 7 were enriched in conventional CD4+ T cells of CD3G-deficient patients.

All CD3G-deficient patients showed autoimmunity, more severe in two. Patients, 2 to 39 years old, had expanded memory T-cell proportions. CD4+ cells were sorted into CD25-high CD127-low regulatory cells and CD25-low CD127-high conventional cells. CDR1 and CDR2 from the germline V gene are SNHLY and FYNNEI. Trimming stripped 1 base from V and 0 bases from J, with 4 bases between. CDR3 size: 14 residues. Worth noting for this clone: What it binds is not known.

The PCR used 52 TRBV and 13 TRBJ primers. Data came from immunoSEQ multiplex PCR; TCRdb stores just in-frame clones and leaves some out. The sample records more than 25,000 clones, 85% to 95% being singletons. The receptor was derived from a person aged 18 to 30 with CD3G deficiency. The chain carries TRBV2 and TRBJ1-5; D unclear. What was sequenced was conventional CD4+ T cells sorted from blood. The CDR3 region is CASSEVNSNQPQHF. The CDR3 DNA follows: TGTGCCAGCAGTGAAGTCAATAGCAATCAGCCCCAGCATTTT.